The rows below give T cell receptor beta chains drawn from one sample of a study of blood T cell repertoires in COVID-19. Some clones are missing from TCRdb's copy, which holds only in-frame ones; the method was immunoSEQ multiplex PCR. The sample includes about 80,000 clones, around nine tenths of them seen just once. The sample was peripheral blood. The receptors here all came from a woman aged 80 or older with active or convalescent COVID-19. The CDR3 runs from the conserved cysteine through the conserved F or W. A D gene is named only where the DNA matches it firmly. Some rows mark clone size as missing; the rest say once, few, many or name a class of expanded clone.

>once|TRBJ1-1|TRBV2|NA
TGTGCCAGCATTAGCCAAAAGTCTGAAGCTTTCTTT
CASISQKSEAFF
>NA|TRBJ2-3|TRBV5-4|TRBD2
TGTGCCAGCAGCCCGGGACTAGCGGGGGCAGATACGCAGTATTTT
CASSPGLAGADTQYF
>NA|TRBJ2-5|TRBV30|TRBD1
TGTGCCTGGAGTAAGGACAGGGGTCGAAAGACCCAGTACTTC
CAWSKDRGRKTQYF
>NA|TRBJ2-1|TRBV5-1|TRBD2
TGCGCCAGCAGTTCCACTAGCGGGGAGACGTTCTTC
CASSSTSGETFF
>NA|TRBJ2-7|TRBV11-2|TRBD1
TGTGCCAGCAGCTCCCTAACCCGACACAGGGGCCCGTTCTACGAGCAGTACTTC
CASSSLTRHRGPFYEQYF
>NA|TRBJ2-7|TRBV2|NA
TGTGCCAGCAGAAAACAGGGACCGTACTTC
CASRKQGPYF
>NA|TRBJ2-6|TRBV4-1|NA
TGCGCCAGCAGCCAAGATAGAACGGGTGGAGGGGCCAACGTCCTGACTTTC
CASSQDRTGGGANVLTF
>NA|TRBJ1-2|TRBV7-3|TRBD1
TGTGCCAGCAGCCCCAGAGACAGGGGGCAGGGCTATGGCTACACCTTC
CASSPRDRGQGYGYTF
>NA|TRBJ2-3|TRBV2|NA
TGTGCCAGCAGTTTTAGCGGTTACACAGATACGCAGTATTTT
CASSFSGYTDTQYF
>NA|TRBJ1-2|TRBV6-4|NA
TGTGCCAGCAGTCTCGGACATACAGGCTATGGCTACACCTTC
CASSLGHTGYGYTF
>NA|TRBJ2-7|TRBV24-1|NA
TGTGCCACCAGTCCCGGCGGGTCTTTTTACGAGCAGTACTTC
CATSPGGSFYEQYF
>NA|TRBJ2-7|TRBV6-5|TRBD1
TGTGCCAGCAGTTACTCGACAGGGCCCCAGTACGAGCAGTACTTC
CASSYSTGPQYEQYF
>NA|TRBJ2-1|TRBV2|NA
TGTGCCAGCAGACCGCTAGCGTACGAGCAGTTCTTC
CASRPLAYEQFF
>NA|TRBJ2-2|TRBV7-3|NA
TGTGCCAGCAGCTTACAGCTTGGGACTACCGGGGAGCTGTTTTTT
CASSLQLGTTGELFF
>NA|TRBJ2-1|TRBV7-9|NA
TGTGCCAGCAGCTGGGGCCCGAAGGATGAGCAGTTCTTC
CASSWGPKDEQFF
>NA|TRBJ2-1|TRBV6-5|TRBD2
TGTGCCAGCAGGGCACTAGCGGCCCCCTACAATGAGCAGTTCTTC
CASRALAAPYNEQFF
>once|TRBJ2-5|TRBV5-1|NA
TGCGCCAGCGGTAGACAGGTGGGGGAGACCCAGTACTTC
CASGRQVGETQYF
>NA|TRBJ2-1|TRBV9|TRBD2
TGTGCCAGCAGCGTAGTTGCGGGGGGGCAGTTCTTC
CASSVVAGGQFF
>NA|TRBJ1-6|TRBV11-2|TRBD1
TGTGCCAGCAGCCCAGCAGGGACAGGGGGTTCACCCCTCCACTTT
CASSPAGTGGSPLHF
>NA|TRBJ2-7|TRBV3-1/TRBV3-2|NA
TGTGCCAGCAGCCCCGGGTTAGGGGTCTCTGGCGAGCAGTACTTC
CASSPGLGVSGEQYF
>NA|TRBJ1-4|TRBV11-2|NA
TGTGCCAGCAGCTTTTCCAGGGGTACTAATGAAAAACTGTTTTTT
CASSFSRGTNEKLFF
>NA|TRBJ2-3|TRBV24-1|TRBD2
TGTGCCACCAGTGACCCAAAGACTAGCGGGGGGCGTCGTAATACGCAGTATTTT
CATSDPKTSGGRRNTQYF
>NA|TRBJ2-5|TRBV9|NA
TGTGCCAGCAGCGTAGGACTACAAGAGACCCAGTACTTC
CASSVGLQETQYF
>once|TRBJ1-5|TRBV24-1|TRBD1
TGTGCCACCAGTGAAGGACAGGGGGCACGGCAGCCCCAGCATTTT
CATSEGQGARQPQHF
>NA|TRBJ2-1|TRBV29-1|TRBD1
TGCAGCGCCAAAGACAGGGGGTCCTACAATGAGCAGTTCTTC
CSAKDRGSYNEQFF
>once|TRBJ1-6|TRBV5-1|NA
TGCGCCAGCAGCTTGGCCGGGGGAGATCGCTCACCCCTCCACTTT
CASSLAGGDRSPLHF
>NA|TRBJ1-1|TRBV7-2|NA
TGTGCCAGCAGCTTAGCCTTCGACACTGAAGCTTTCTTT
CASSLAFDTEAFF
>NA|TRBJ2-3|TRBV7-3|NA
TGTGCCAGCAGCCCCTCCGGGGGGCGGGATACGCAGTATTTT
CASSPSGGRDTQYF
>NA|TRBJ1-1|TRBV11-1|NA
TGTGCCAGCGCCAGAGGGCGGCGGAACACTGAAGCTTTCTTT
CASARGRRNTEAFF
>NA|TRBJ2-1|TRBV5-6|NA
TGTGCCAGCAGCTTCCCCCGGGATGAGCAGTTCTTC
CASSFPRDEQFF
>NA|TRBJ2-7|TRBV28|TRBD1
TGTGCCAGCAGTTTAGCGGGACAGGGGTCCTACGAGCAGTACTTC
CASSLAGQGSYEQYF
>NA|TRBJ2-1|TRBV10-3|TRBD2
TGTGCCTCCCGAAATGCGGGGGGGCCCCACAATGAGCAGTTCTTC
CASRNAGGPHNEQFF
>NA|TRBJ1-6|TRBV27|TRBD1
TGTGCCAGCAGTTTAGGGACAGGGTATAATTCACCCCTCCACTTT
CASSLGTGYNSPLHF
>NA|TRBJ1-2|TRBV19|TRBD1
TGTGCCAGTAGTATCCGAAGGACAGGAGCGAAGGGCTACACCTTC
CASSIRRTGAKGYTF
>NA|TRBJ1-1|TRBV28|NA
TGTGCCAGCACCGAGCAGAACACTGAAGCTTTCTTT
CASTEQNTEAFF
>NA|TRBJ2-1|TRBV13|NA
TGTGCCAGCAGCCGCAGGCAGAAGGGGCCGGATGAGCAGTTCTTC
CASSRRQKGPDEQFF
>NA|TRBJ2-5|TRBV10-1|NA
TGCGCCAGCAGTGAAGCAGGGGCCGGCCAAGAGACCCAGTACTTC
CASSEAGAGQETQYF
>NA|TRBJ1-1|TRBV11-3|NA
TGTGCCAGCAGCGTCTCAGGGGCGGACACTGAAGCTTTCTTT
CASSVSGADTEAFF
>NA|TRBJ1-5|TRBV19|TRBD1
TGTGCCAGTAGTAGGGAGGGGACAGGGGATCAGCCCCAGCATTTT
CASSREGTGDQPQHF
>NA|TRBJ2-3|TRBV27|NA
TGTGCCAGCAGTCCTAACTTTAGCACAGATACGCAGTATTTT
CASSPNFSTDTQYF